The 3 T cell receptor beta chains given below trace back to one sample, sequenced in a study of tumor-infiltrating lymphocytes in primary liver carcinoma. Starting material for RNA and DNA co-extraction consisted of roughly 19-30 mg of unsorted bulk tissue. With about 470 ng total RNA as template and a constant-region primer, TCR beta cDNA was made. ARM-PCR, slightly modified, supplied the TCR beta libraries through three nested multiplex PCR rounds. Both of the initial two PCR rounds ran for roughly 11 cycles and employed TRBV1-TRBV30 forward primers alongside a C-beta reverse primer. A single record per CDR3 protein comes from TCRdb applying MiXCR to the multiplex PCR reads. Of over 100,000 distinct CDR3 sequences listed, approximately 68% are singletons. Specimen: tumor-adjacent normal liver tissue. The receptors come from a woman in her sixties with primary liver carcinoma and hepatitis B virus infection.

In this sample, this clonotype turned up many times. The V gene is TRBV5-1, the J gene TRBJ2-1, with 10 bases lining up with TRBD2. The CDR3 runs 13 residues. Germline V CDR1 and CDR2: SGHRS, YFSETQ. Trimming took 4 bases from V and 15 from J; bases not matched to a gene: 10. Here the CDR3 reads CASSQGLAPMLFF. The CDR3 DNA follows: TGCGCCAGCAGCCAGGGACTAGCGCCGATGCTGTTCTTC.

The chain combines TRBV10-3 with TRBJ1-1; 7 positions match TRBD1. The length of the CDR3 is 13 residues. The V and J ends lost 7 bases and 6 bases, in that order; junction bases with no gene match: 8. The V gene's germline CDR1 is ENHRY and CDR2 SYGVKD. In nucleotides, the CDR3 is TGTGCCATCAATGCGACAGGGAGCGCTGAAGCTTTCTTT. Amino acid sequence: CAINATGSAEAFF.

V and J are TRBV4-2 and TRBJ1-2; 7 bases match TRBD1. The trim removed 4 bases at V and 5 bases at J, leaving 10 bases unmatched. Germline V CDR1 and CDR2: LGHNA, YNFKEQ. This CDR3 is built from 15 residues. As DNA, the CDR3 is TGTGCCAGCAGCCGTGGCAAGCAGGGGGGTTATGGCTACACCTTC. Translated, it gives CASSRGKQGGYGYTF.